The clone carrying this T cell receptor beta chain was picked up many times. Its target is unknown. The data stem from a study of T cells in Graves' hyperthyroidism and ophthalmopathy. The study's findings and limits: Appearing also in blood were most of the thyroid clonotypes expanded above 0.001.

RNA transcripts served as the template for amplifying TCR beta CDR3 regions. The primer set for the first-round RT-PCR of the TCR CDR3 was HTBI. TCRdb recomputed calls from the multiplex PCR reads with MiXCR, one row per CDR3 protein. This sample has more than 350,000 distinct CDR3 sequences, with 17% found just once. At first hyperthyroidism diagnosis, before any ophthalmopathy symptoms, the blood sample was collected. The receptor was derived from a woman in her twenties or thirties with Graves' hyperthyroidism that later progressed to Graves' ophthalmopathy. The source material was blood.

CDR3 loop: CASTEGGGGSPYNEQFF. The CDR3 DNA reads TGTGCCAGCACCGAGGGAGGAGGGGGATCCCCCTACAATGAGCAGTTCTTC. This chain links TRBV12-3 or TRBV12-4 with TRBJ2-1, with D perhaps assigned TRBD1 or TRBD2 (6 bases each). The CDR3 consists of 17 residues. Trimming left V 7 bases short and J 2 bases short, with 21 bases between.